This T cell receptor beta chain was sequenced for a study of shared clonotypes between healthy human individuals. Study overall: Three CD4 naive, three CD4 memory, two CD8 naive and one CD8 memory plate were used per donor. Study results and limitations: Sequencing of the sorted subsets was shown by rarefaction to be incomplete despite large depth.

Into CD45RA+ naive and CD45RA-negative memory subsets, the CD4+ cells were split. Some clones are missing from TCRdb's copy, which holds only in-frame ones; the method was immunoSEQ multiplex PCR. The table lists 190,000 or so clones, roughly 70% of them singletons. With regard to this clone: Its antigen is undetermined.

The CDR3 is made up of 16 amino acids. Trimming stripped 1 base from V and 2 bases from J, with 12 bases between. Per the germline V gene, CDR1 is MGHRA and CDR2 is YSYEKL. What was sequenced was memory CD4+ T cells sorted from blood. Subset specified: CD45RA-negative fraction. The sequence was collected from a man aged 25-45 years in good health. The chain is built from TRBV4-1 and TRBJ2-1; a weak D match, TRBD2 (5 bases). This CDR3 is CASSQAASNTYNEQFF. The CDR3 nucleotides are TGCGCCAGCAGCCAAGCCGCTAGCAACACCTACAATGAGCAGTTCTTC.